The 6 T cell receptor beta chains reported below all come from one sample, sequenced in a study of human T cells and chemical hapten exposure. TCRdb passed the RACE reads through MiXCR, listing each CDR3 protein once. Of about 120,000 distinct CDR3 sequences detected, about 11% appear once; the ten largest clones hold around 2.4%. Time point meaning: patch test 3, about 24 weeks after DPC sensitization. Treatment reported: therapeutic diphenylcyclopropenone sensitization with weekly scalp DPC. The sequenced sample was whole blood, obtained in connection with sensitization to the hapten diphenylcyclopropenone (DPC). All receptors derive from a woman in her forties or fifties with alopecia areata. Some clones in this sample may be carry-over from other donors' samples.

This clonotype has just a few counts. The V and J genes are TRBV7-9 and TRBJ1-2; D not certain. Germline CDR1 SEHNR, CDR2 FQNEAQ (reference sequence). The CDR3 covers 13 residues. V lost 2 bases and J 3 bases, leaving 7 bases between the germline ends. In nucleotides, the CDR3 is TGTGCCAGCAGCTTATCGGCCCACTATGGCTACACCTTC. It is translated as CASSLSAHYGYTF.

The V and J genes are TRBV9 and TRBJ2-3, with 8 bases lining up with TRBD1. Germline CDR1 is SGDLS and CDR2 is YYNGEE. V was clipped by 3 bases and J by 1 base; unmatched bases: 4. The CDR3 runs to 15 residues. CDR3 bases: TGTGCCAGCAGCGCAATCAGGGGGCGCACAGATACGCAGTATTTT. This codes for CASSAIRGRTDTQYF.

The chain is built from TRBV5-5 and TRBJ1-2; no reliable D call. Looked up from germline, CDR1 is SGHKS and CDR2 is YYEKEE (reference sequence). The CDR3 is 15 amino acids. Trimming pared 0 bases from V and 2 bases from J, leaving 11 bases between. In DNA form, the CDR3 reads TGTGCCAGCAGCTTGGGCGCAGGCAACAACTATGGCTACACCTTC. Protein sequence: CASSLGAGNNYGYTF.

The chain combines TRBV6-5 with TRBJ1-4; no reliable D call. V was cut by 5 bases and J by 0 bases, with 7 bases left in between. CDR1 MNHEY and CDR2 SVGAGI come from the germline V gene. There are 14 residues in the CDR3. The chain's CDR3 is CASSDIATNEKLFF. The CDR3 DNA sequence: TGTGCCAGCAGTGATATTGCAACTAATGAAAAACTGTTTTTT.

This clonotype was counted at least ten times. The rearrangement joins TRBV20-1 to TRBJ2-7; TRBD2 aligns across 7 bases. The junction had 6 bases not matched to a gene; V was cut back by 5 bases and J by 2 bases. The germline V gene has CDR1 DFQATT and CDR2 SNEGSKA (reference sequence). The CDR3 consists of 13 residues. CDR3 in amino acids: CSAPGTTTYEQYF. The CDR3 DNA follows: TGCAGTGCTCCCGGGACTACCACCTACGAGCAGTACTTC.

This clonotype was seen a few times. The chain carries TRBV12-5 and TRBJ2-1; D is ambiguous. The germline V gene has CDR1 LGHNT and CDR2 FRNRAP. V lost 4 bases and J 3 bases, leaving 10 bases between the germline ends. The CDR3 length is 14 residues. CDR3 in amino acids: CASGSAEFYNEQFF. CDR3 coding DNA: TGTGCTAGTGGTTCCGCGGAGTTCTACAATGAGCAGTTCTTC.